The 4 T cell receptor beta chains below all came from one sample that was sequenced in a study of blood T cell repertoires in COVID-19 (dated by TCRdb to about 2020). The method was the immunoSEQ multiplex PCR assay. The immuneACCESS repertoire file appears here via TCRdb, limited to in-frame rearrangements. These files lack a portion of the clones; in checked studies, under half of the deficit traces to unresolved V genes, and the cause of the others is not known. The sample table shows 200,000 to 250,000 clones, and around 87% are seen once. Under 9% of the sample is held by the ten biggest clonotypes. The specimen was peripheral blood. The receptors shown here come from a woman aged 70-85 years with active or convalescent COVID-19.

CDR3 loop: CASSYGGVPLQSYTF. CDR3 coding DNA: TGTGCCAGCAGTTACGGGGGCGTTCCCTTGCAGAGCTACACCTTC. The V gene is TRBV6-2 or TRBV6-3, the J gene TRBJ1-2; TRBD1 is a possible D gene (6 bases). This CDR3 region has 15 residues. V dropped 2 bases and J dropped 9 bases, with 19 bases sitting between them. The V gene's germline CDR1 is MNHEY and CDR2 SVGEGT.

V usage is TRBV5-1 and J usage is TRBJ2-1; maybe TRBD1 (6 bases). With 4 bases removed from V and 0 bases from J, the gap between germline ends came to 17 bases. Germline V CDR1 and CDR2: SGHRS, YFSETQ. The CDR3 has 17 residues. The DNA of the CDR3 is TGCGCCAGCAGCCAACAACCTCAGGGGTCCTCCTACAATGAGCAGTTCTTC. Translated: CASSQQPQGSSYNEQFF.

This clone has just a few counts. The V and J genes are TRBV18 and TRBJ1-1; no reliable D call. V shed 10 bases and J shed 11 bases, with 17 bases lying between them. Germline V lookup: CDR1 KGHSH, CDR2 LQKENI. The CDR3 has 11 amino acids. The chain's CDR3 is CAKPPQRRAFF. The DNA for the CDR3 is TGTGCCAAGCCCCCCCAGCGTCGGGCTTTCTTT. The full variable domain, in which reference TRBV18 and TRBJ1-1 provide the parts outside the CDR3, is NAGVMQNPRHLVRRRGQEARLRCSPMKGHSHVYWYRQLPEEGLKFMVYLQKENIIDESGMPKERFSAEFPKEGPSILRIQQVVRGDSAAYFCAKPPQRRAFFGQGTRLTVV.

This clone has a single count. The chain recombines TRBV20-1 with TRBJ1-5; D gene uncertain. The CDR3 runs 13 residues. Germline V gene data show CDR1 as DFQATT and CDR2 as SNEGSKA (reference sequence). Trimming cost V 3 bases and J 6 bases, with 12 bases left between them. As DNA, the CDR3 is TGCAGTGCTAGTACCGGGATCGGTCAGCCCCAGCATTTT. The encoded protein is CSASTGIGQPQHF.